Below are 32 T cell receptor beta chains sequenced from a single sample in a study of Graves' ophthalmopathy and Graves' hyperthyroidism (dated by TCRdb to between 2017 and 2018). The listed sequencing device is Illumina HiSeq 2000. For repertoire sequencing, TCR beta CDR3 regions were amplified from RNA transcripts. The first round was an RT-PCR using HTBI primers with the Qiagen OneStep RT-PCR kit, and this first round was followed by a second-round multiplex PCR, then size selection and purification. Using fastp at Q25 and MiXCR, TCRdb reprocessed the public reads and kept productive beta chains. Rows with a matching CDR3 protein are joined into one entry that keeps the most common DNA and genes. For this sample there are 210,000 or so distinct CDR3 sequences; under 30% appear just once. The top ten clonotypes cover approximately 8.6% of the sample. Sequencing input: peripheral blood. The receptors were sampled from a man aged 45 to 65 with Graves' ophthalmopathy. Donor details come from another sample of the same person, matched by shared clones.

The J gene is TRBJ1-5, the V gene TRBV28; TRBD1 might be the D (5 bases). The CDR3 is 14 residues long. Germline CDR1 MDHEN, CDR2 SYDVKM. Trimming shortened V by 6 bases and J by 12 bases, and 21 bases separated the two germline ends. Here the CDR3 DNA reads TGTGCCAGCAGCAAGGACACCGCGAGGGTTGACCAGCATTTT. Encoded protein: CASSKDTARVDQHF.

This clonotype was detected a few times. The CDR3 protein is CASSPLGGPNQPQHF. The CDR3 nucleotides are TGTGCCAGCAGTCCCCTCGGAGGGCCTAATCAGCCCCAGCATTTT. The rearrangement joins TRBV27 to TRBJ1-5; D call uncertain. This CDR3 has 15 residues. V lost 5 bases, J lost 4 bases, and 15 bases lay in between. Germline V CDR1 and CDR2: MNHEY, SMNVEV (reference sequence).

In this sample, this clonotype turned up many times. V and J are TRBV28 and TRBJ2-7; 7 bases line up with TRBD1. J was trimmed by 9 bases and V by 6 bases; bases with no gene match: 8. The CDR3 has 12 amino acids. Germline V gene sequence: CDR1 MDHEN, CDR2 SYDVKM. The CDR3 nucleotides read TGTGCCAGCAGGCCGACAGGGACGGGGCAGTACTTC. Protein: CASRPTGTGQYF.

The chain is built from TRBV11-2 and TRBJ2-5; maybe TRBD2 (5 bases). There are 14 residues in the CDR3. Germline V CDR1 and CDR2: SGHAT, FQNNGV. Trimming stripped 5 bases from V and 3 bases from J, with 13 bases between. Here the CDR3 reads CASSIRSGKETQYF. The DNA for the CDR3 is TGTGCCAGCAGCATAAGGAGCGGCAAAGAGACCCAGTACTTC.

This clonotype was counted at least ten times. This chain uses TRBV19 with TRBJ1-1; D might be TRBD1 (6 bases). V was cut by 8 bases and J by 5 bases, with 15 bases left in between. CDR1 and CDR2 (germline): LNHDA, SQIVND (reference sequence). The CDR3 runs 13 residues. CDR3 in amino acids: CASGGLGGTEAFF. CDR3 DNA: TGTGCCAGTGGCGGCCTAGGGGGGACTGAAGCTTTCTTT. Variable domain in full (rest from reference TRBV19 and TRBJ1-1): DGGITQSPKYLFRKEGQNVTLSCEQNLNHDAMYWYRQDPGQGLRLIYYSQIVNDFQKGDIAEGYSVSREKKESFPLTVTSAQKNPTAFYLCASGGLGGTEAFFGQGTRLTVV.

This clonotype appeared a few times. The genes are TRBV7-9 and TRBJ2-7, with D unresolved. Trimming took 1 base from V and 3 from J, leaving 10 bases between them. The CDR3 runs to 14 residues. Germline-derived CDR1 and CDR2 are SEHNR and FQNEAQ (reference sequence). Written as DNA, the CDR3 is TGTGCCAGCAGCTTAGAAGCCAACAACTACGAGCAGTACTTC. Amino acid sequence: CASSLEANNYEQYF. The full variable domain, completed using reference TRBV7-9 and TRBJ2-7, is DTGVSQNPRHKITKRGQNVTFRCDPISEHNRLYWYRQTLGQGPEFLTYFQNEAQLEKSRLLSDRFSAERPKGSFSTLEIQRTEQGDSAMYLCASSLEANNYEQYFGPGTRLTVT.

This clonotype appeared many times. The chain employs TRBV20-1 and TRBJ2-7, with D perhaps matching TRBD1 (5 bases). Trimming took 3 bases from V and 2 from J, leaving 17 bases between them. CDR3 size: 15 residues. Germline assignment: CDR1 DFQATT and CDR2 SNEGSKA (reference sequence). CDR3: CSARGRIGNPYEQYF. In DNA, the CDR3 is TGCAGTGCTAGGGGGCGAATAGGAAACCCCTACGAGCAGTACTTC.

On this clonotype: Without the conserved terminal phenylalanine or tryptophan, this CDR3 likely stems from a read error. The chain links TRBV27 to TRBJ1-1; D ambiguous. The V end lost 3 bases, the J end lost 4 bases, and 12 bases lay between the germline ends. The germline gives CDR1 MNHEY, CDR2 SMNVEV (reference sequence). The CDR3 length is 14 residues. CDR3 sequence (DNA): TGTGCCAGCAGTTTGATACCGACGAGCACTGAAGCTTTCGTT. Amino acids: CASSLIPTSTEAFV.

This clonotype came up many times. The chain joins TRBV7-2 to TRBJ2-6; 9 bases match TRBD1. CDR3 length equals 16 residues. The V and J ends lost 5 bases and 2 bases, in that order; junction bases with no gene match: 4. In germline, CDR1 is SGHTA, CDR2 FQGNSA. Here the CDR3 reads CASSTTGGTGANVLTF. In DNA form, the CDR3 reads TGTGCCAGCAGCACGACAGGGGGGACTGGGGCCAACGTCCTGACTTTC.

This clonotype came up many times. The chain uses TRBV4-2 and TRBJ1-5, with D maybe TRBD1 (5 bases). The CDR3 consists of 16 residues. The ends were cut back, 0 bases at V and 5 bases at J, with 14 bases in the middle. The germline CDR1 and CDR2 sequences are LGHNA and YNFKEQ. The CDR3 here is CASSQDTGTQDQPQHF. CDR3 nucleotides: TGTGCCAGCAGCCAAGACACCGGGACGCAAGATCAGCCCCAGCATTTT.

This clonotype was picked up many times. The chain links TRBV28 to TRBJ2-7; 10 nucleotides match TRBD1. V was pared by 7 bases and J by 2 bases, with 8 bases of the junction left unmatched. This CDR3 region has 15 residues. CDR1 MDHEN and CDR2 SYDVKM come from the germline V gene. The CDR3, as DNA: TGTGCCAGCACCCAATCGGACAGGGGGGCCTACGAGCAGTACTTC. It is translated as CASTQSDRGAYEQYF.

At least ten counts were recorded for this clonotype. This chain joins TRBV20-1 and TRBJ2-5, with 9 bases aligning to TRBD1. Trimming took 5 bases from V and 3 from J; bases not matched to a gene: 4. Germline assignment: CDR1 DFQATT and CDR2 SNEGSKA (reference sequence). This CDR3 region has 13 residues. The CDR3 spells CSAPRTGEETQYF. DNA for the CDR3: TGCAGTGCTCCCCGGACAGGGGAAGAGACCCAGTACTTC.

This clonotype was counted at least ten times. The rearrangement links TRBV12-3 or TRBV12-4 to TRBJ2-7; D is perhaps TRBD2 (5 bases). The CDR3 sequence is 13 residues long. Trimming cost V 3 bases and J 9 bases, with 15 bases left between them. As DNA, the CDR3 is TGTGCCAGCAGTTTTAAAACGCGGGTCGGGCAGTACTTC. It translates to CASSFKTRVGQYF.

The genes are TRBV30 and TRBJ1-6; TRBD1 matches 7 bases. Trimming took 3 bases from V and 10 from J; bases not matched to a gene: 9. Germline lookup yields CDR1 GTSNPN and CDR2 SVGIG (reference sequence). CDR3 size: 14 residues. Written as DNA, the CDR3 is TGTGCCTGGAGAGACAGGGTGCTCTGGTCACCCCTCCACTTT. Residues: CAWRDRVLWSPLHF.

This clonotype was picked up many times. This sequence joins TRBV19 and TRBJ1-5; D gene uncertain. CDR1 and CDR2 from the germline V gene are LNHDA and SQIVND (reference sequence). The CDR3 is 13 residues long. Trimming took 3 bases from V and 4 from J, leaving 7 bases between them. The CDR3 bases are TGTGCCAGTAGTATCGCGGAGAATCAGCCCCAGCATTTT. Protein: CASSIAENQPQHF. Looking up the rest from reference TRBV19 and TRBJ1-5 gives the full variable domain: DGGITQSPKYLFRKEGQNVTLSCEQNLNHDAMYWYRQDPGQGLRLIYYSQIVNDFQKGDIAEGYSVSREKKESFPLTVTSAQKNPTAFYLCASSIAENQPQHFGDGTRLSIL.

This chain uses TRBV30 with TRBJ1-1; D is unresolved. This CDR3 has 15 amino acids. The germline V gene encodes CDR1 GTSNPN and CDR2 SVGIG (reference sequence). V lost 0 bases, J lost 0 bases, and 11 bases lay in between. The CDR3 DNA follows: TGTGCCTGGAGTGTCCCCTCGGACGTGAACACTGAAGCTTTCTTT. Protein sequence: CAWSVPSDVNTEAFF.

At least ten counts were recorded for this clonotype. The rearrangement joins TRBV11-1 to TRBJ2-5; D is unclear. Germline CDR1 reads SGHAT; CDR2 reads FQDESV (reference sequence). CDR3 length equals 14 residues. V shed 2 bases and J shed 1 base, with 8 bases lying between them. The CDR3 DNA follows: TGTGCCAGCAGCTTACCCACAGTCCAAGAGACCCAGTACTTC. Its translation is CASSLPTVQETQYF.

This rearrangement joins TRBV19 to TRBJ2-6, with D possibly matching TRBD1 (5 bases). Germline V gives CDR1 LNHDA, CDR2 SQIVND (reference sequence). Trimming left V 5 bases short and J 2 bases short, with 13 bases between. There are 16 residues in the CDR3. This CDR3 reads CASSFLGVTGANVLTF. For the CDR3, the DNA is TGTGCCAGTAGTTTTCTAGGGGTAACTGGGGCCAACGTCCTGACTTTC.

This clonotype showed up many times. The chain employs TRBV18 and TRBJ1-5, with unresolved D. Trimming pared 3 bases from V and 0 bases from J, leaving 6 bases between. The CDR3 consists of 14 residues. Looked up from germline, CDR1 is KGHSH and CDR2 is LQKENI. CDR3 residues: CASSPDRSNQPQHF. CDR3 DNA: TGTGCCAGCTCACCTGACCGTAGCAATCAGCCCCAGCATTTT.

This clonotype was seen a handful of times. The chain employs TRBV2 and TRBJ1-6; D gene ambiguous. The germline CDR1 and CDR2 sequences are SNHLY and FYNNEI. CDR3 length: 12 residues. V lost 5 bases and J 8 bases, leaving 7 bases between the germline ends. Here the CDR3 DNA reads TGTGCCAGCAGTCAAAGGGATTCACCCCTCCACTTT. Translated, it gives CASSQRDSPLHF.

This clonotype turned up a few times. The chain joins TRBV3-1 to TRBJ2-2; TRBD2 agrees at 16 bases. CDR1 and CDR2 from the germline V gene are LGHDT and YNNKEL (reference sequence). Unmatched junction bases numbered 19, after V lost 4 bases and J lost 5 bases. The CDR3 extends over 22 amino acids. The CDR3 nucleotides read TGTGCCAGCAGCCCGGGACTAGCGGGAGGGCATATCATAAATTCCAGGACCGGGGAGCTGTTTTTT. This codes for CASSPGLAGGHIINSRTGELFF.

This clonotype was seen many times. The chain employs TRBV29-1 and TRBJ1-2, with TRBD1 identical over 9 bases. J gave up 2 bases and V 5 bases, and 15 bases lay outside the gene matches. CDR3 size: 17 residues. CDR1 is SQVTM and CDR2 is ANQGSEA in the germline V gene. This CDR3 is CSVYPQTTGGSNYGYTF. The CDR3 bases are TGCAGCGTTTACCCCCAAACGACAGGGGGGTCAAACTATGGCTACACCTTC.

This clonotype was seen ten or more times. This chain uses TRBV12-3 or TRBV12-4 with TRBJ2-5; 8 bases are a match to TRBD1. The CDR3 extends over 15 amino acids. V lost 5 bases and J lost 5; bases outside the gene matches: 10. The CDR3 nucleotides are TGTGCCAGCAGTCACGGACAGGGTAGGAGGGAGACCCAGTACTTC. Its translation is CASSHGQGRRETQYF.

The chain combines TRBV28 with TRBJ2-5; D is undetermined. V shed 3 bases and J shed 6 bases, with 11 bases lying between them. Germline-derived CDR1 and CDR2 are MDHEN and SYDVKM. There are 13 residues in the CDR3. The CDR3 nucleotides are TGTGCCAGCAGTTTTGGGCAGCTAAAGACCCAGTACTTC. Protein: CASSFGQLKTQYF. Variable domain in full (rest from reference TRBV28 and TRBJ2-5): DVKVTQSSRYLVKRTGEKVFLECVQDMDHENMFWYRQDPGLGLRLIYFSYDVKMKEKGDIPEGYSVSREKKERFSLILESASTNQTSMYLCASSFGQLKTQYFGPGTRLLVL.

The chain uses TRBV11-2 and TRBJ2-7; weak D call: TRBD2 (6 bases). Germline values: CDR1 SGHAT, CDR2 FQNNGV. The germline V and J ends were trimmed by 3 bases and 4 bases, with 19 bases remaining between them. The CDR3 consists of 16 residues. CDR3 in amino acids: CASSFGVGGISYEQYF. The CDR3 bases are TGTGCCAGCAGCTTTGGGGTCGGGGGAATTTCTTACGAGCAGTACTTC.

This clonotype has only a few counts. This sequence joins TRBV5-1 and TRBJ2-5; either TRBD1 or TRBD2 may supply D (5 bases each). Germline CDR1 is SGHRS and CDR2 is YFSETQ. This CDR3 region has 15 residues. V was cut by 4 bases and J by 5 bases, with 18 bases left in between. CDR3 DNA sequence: TGCGCCAGCAGCGGTGAGCCCGGGGCCGGGGAGACCCAGTACTTC. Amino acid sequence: CASSGEPGAGETQYF. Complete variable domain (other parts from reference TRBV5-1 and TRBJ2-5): KAGVTQTPRYLIKTRGQQVTLSCSPISGHRSVSWYQQTPGQGLQFLFEYFSETQRNKGNFPGRFSGRQFSNSRSEMNVSTLELGDSALYLCASSGEPGAGETQYFGPGTRLLVL.

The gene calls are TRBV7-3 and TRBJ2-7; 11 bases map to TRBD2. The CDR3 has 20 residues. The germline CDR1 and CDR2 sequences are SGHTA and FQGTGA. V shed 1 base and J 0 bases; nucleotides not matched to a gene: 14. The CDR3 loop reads CASSLISPWTSGQSSYEQYF. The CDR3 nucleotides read TGTGCCAGCAGCTTAATAAGTCCCTGGACTAGCGGGCAGAGCTCCTACGAGCAGTACTTC.

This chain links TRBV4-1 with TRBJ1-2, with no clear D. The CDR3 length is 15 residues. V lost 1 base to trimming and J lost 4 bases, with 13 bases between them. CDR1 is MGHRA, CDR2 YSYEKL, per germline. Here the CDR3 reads CASSQAYTAFYGYTF. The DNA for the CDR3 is TGCGCCAGCAGCCAAGCTTATACAGCATTCTATGGCTACACCTTC.

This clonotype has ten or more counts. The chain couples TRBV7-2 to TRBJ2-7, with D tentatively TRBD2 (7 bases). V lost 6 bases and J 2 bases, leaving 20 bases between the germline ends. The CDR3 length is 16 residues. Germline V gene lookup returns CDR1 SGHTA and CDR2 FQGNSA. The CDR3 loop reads CASRRLGGDNPYEQYF. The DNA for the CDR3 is TGTGCCAGCAGACGGCTAGGGGGGGACAATCCCTACGAGCAGTACTTC.

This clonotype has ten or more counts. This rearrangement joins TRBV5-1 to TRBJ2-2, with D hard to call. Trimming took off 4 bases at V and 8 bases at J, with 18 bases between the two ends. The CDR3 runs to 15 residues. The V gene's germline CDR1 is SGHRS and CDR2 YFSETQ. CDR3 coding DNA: TGCGCCAGCAGCCACCCTTTGAGAAGGGCTGGGGAGCTGTTTTTT. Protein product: CASSHPLRRAGELFF.

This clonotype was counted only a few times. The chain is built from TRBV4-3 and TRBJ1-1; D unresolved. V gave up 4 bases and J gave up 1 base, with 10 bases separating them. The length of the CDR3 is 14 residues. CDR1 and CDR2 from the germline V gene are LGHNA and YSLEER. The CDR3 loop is CASSPEAGNTEAFF. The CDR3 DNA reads TGCGCCAGCAGCCCAGAGGCAGGGAACACTGAAGCTTTCTTT.

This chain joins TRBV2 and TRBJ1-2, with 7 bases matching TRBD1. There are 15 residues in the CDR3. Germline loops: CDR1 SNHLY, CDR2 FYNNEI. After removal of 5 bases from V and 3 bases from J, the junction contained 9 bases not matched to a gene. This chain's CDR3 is CASSLRGGADYGYTF. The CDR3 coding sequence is TGTGCCAGCAGTTTAAGAGGGGGCGCGGACTATGGCTACACCTTC.